This passage covers 2 T cell receptor beta chains from one sample sequenced in a study of blood T cell repertoires in COVID-19. Assay: immunoSEQ multiplex PCR; the TCRdb copy retains only in-frame clones and omits some. The sample includes about 180,000 clones, 70% to 90% of them seen just once. Sequences were obtained from peripheral blood. All receptors derive from a woman aged 30 to 39 with active or convalescent COVID-19.

This clone occurred a few times. CDR3 in amino acids: CASSQSGPYNSPLHF. The CDR3 DNA follows: TGCGCCAGCAGTCAATCGGGCCCCTATAATTCACCCCTCCACTTT. The gene calls are TRBV23-1 and TRBJ1-6; D gene ambiguous. TRBV23-1 is an ORF, and what it does is uncertain. Trimming removed 0 bases from V and 2 bases from J, with 5 bases in between. CDR3 length: 15 residues.

The J gene is TRBJ1-6, the V gene TRBV6-6; D perhaps matches TRBD1 (5 bases). V lost 4 bases, J lost 4 bases, and 8 bases lay in between. CDR3 length: 14 residues. CDR1 is MNHNY and CDR2 is SVGAGI in the germline V gene (reference sequence). The CDR3 DNA reads as TGTGCCAGCAGTTCGGACACATATAATTCACCCCTCCACTTT. Protein product: CASSSDTYNSPLHF.